The 9 T cell receptor beta chains given below trace back to one sample, sequenced in a study of identical twins listed by TCRdb under 2016. The library was generated by 5' RACE. TCRdb records Illumina HiSeq 2000 as the sequencer. In-frame beta chains were kept once TCRdb had trimmed the public reads at Q25 with fastp and called clones with MiXCR. Merged by CDR3 protein, the rows form single entries marked with the most common genes and DNA. The sample data list 250,000 or so distinct CDR3 sequences, and about 8.9% of these were observed just once. Less than 4% of the sample comes from the top ten. The same data also contributed to another study, on yellow fever vaccine responses in identical twins.

Source material: CD8+ T cells sorted from blood. The receptors originated from a woman aged 18-29 years in good health.

This clonotype was seen many times. V gene TRBV7-9 combines with J gene TRBJ2-3; 9 positions agree with TRBD1. Germline V gives CDR1 SEHNR, CDR2 FQNEAQ (reference sequence). The V segment lost 5 bases and the J segment 5 bases; nucleotides outside the gene matches: 8. The CDR3 length is 15 residues. CDR3 bases: TGTGCCAGCAGCATCCTACAGGGGGCAAGAGATACGCAGTATTTT. Encoded protein: CASSILQGARDTQYF.

The rearrangement uses TRBV27 and TRBJ1-5; TRBD1 might be the D (5 bases). This CDR3 has 13 amino acids. Between the trimmed V and J ends, which lost 5 bases and 3 bases, there was a span of 8 bases. CDR1 is MNHEY, CDR2 SMNVEV, per germline (reference sequence). The CDR3 sequence: CASSDSHNQPQHF. DNA for the CDR3: TGTGCCAGCAGTGACAGTCACAATCAGCCCCAGCATTTT.

This clonotype appeared many times. The chain couples TRBV6-5 to TRBJ2-1; 13 nucleotides line up with TRBD2. There are 17 residues in the CDR3. CDR1 and CDR2 (germline): MNHEY, SVGAGI. With V trimmed by 0 bases and J by 7 bases, 6 bases remained unmatched. In DNA, the CDR3 is TGTGCCAGCAGTTACTCAAGACTAGCGGGAGGATGGAATGAGCAGTTCTTC. Encoded protein: CASSYSRLAGGWNEQFF.

Ten or more counts support this clonotype. J is TRBJ2-3 and V is TRBV5-1; 8 bases match TRBD2. The V gene end was trimmed by 1 base and the J gene end by 2 bases; junction bases not matched to a gene: 6. Germline V gene sequence: CDR1 SGHRS, CDR2 YFSETQ. The CDR3 consists of 16 residues. CDR3 DNA: TGCGCCAGCAGCTTGTCGGCTAGCGGGTACACAGATACGCAGTATTTT. This gives the protein CASSLSASGYTDTQYF.

This clonotype was counted a few times. The genes are TRBV25-1 and TRBJ2-1; no clear D. Germline V gives CDR1 MGHDK, CDR2 SYGVNS. The CDR3 runs 15 residues. Trimming shortened V by 3 bases and J by 0 bases, and 9 bases separated the two germline ends. The CDR3 sequence: CASSDSMSSYNEQFF. The CDR3 nucleotides read TGTGCCAGCAGTGACAGTATGTCCTCCTACAATGAGCAGTTCTTC.

This clonotype occurred a few times. The J gene is TRBJ2-1, the V gene TRBV7-2; 12 positions agree with TRBD2. This CDR3 comprises 17 residues. The V segment lost 4 bases and the J segment 3 bases; nucleotides outside the gene matches: 7. Germline V gives CDR1 SGHTA, CDR2 FQGNSA. The CDR3 loop reads CASSYASGLAGYNEQFF. Written as DNA, the CDR3 is TGTGCCAGCAGCTATGCATCGGGACTAGCGGGCTACAATGAGCAGTTCTTC.

The V call is TRBV30, the J call TRBJ2-2; no clear D. Trimming removed 8 bases at V and 1 base at J, with 11 bases between. Per the germline V gene, CDR1 is GTSNPN and CDR2 is SVGIG (reference sequence). The CDR3 consists of 13 residues. The CDR3 region is CALGGENTGELFF. The CDR3 coding sequence is TGTGCCCTGGGTGGGGAGAACACCGGGGAGCTGTTTTTT.

This clonotype was counted many times. V usage is TRBV10-2 and J usage is TRBJ2-5; D is possibly TRBD1 or TRBD2 (6 bases each). Trimming pared 0 bases from V and 10 bases from J, leaving 9 bases between. In germline, CDR1 is WSHSY, CDR2 SAAADI. This CDR3 is built from 12 residues. The CDR3: CASSESRGDQYF. CDR3 coding DNA: TGCGCCAGCAGTGAGTCGAGGGGGGACCAGTACTTC.

In this sample, this clonotype turned up a few times. The gene calls are TRBV27 and TRBJ2-7; tentatively, D is TRBD1 or TRBD2 (6 bases each). V was pared by 4 bases and J by 6 bases, with 19 bases between. The CDR3 has 15 residues. Germline V CDR1 and CDR2: MNHEY, SMNVEV (reference sequence). CDR3 DNA: TGTGCCAGCAGTTGGGGGCCCTCGGCGGGAAGCGAGCAGTACTTC. This gives the protein CASSWGPSAGSEQYF.